The 25 T cell receptor beta chains in this list originate from one sample, sequenced in a study of immune cell composition in non-small cell lung cancer. Normal lung sampling was at least 3 cm from the tumour, as distant as possible. Libraries were prepared by immunoSEQ multiplex PCR; TCRdb keeps only in-frame clonotypes and omits some of them. The sample consists of 3,000 to 3,500 clones, about 66% of them appearing once. The sample consisted of non-adjacent lung tissue. These receptors all stem from a human donor with non-small cell lung cancer.

The rearrangement links TRBV7-3 to TRBJ2-1; possibly TRBD1 for D (6 bases). CDR1 and CDR2 (germline): SGHTA, FQGTGA. This CDR3 spans 15 amino acids. V dropped 2 bases and J dropped 2 bases, with 10 bases sitting between them. CDR3 in amino acids: CASSLDTGTYNEQFF. CDR3 DNA: TGTGCCAGCAGCTTAGACACAGGGACCTACAATGAGCAGTTCTTC. Combining the CDR3 with reference TRBV7-3 and TRBJ2-1 gives the whole variable domain GAGVSQTPSNKVTEKGKYVELRCDPISGHTALYWYRQSLGQGPEFLIYFQGTGAADDSGLPNDRFFAVRPEGSVSTLKIQRTERGDSAVYLCASSLDTGTYNEQFFGPGTRLTVL.

The chain couples TRBV9 to TRBJ1-1; D is undetermined. In germline, CDR1 is SGDLS, CDR2 YYNGEE. This CDR3 region has 15 residues. Trimming took off 1 base at V and 4 bases at J, with 14 bases between the two ends. CDR3 loop: CASSVTPEGGTEAFF. CDR3 in DNA: TGTGCCAGCAGCGTAACACCGGAGGGCGGCACTGAAGCTTTCTTT.

The chain carries TRBV10-1 and TRBJ2-3, with 10 bases matching TRBD1. V lost 6 bases and J lost 4; bases outside the gene matches: 7. Germline loops: CDR1 WNHNN, CDR2 SYGVQD (reference sequence). CDR3 length: 15 amino acids. CDR3 sequence (DNA): TGCGCCAGCAGCGACCCGGGACAGGGGTCAGATACGCAGTATTTT. Translated, it gives CASSDPGQGSDTQYF.

V usage is TRBV5-8 and J usage is TRBJ2-7; D is ambiguous. V was pared by 2 bases and J by 0 bases, with 9 bases between. Per the germline V gene, CDR1 is SGHTS and CDR2 is YDEGEE. There are 14 residues in the CDR3. This CDR3 reads CASSLRRSSYEQYF. In DNA form, the CDR3 reads TGTGCCAGCAGCTTAAGACGGAGCTCCTACGAGCAGTACTTC.

By frequency in the sample, this clone is large. J is TRBJ2-1 and V is TRBV5-6; 8 positions agree with TRBD2. Germline V lookup: CDR1 SGHDT, CDR2 YYEEEE. The CDR3 is made up of 17 amino acids. The ends lost 4 bases at V and 4 bases at J; junction bases unmatched: 13. The CDR3 region has the DNA TGTGCCAGCAGCCCCGCAGTCGGGCGGGGGGTTTACAATGAGCAGTTCTTC. It yields the protein CASSPAVGRGVYNEQFF.

This clone was observed once. CDR3 nucleotide sequence: TGTGCCAGCAACTACGCGGGTTACACCGGGGAGCTGTTTTTT. Protein product: CASNYAGYTGELFF. The chain combines TRBV6-5 with TRBJ2-2; D is perhaps TRBD2 (5 bases). The length of the CDR3 is 14 residues. Germline V gives CDR1 MNHEY, CDR2 SVGAGI. The germline V and J ends were trimmed by 7 bases and 3 bases, with 12 bases remaining between them.

The DNA for the CDR3 is TGTGCCAGCAGCACCGGACTAGCGGGGAGCACAGATACGCAGTATTTT. Translation gives CASSTGLAGSTDTQYF. V and J are TRBV5-4 and TRBJ2-3; TRBD2 agrees at 12 bases. This CDR3 contains 16 residues. CDR1 and CDR2 (germline): SGHNT, YYREEE (reference sequence). Trimming took 4 bases from V and 0 from J; bases not matched to a gene: 3.

The rearrangement joins TRBV10-2 to TRBJ2-7; 7 bases agree with TRBD1. This CDR3 spans 16 amino acids. CDR1 WSHSY and CDR2 SAAADI come from the germline V gene. V shed 5 bases, J shed 1 base, and the junction held 11 bases outside the gene matches. The CDR3 sequence: CASSYSGETGSYEQYF. For the CDR3, the DNA is TGCGCCAGCAGTTACTCCGGCGAGACAGGGTCCTACGAGCAGTACTTC.

The rearrangement links TRBV5-4 to TRBJ1-2, with D uncertain. V lost 0 bases and J lost 4, with 4 bases in between. The CDR3 length is 12 residues. Germline V gene sequence: CDR1 SGHNT, CDR2 YYREEE (reference sequence). The CDR3 reads CASSLAGYGYTF. CDR3 DNA: TGTGCCAGCAGCTTGGCCGGCTATGGCTACACCTTC.

This clone is medium-sized within its sample. The chain has TRBV18 and TRBJ1-4; D unclear. Germline loops: CDR1 KGHSH, CDR2 LQKENI. V shed 0 bases and J shed 8 bases, with 10 bases lying between them. This CDR3 has 14 residues. The CDR3 DNA follows: TGTGCCAGCTCACCACCGCAGACGAGGGAAAAACTGTTTTTT. It translates to CASSPPQTREKLFF.

The rearrangement joins TRBV5-4 to TRBJ2-5; tentatively, D is TRBD1 (6 bases). The end of the DNA fits TRBJ2-7 better, so the J call may be wrong. This CDR3 is 15 amino acids long. Looked up from germline, CDR1 is SGHNT and CDR2 is YYREEE (reference sequence). Written as DNA, the CDR3 is TGTGCCAGCAGCTCACAGGGCGACAGCCGGAACGAGCAGTACTTC. This translates into CASSSQGDSRNEQYF.

This clone appeared a few times. The V call is TRBV7-9, the J call TRBJ1-2; D perhaps matches TRBD1 (6 bases). Germline-derived CDR1 and CDR2 are SEHNR and FQNEAQ (reference sequence). The CDR3 consists of 13 residues. Trimming cost V 6 bases and J 3 bases, with 11 bases left between them. Here the CDR3 DNA reads TGTGCCAGCAGTCACAGGGTTGACTATGGCTACACCTTC. It translates to CASSHRVDYGYTF. Using reference TRBV7-9 and TRBJ1-2 for the parts outside the CDR3, the full variable domain is DTGVSQNPRHKITKRGQNVTFRCDPISEHNRLYWYRQTLGQGPEFLTYFQNEAQLEKSRLLSDRFSAERPKGSFSTLEIQRTEQGDSAMYLCASSHRVDYGYTFGSGTRLTVV.

The chain couples TRBV27 to TRBJ1-6; maybe TRBD1 (6 bases). The CDR3 loop spans 17 amino acids. Trimming removed 5 bases from V and 6 bases from J, with 20 bases in between. The germline CDR1 and CDR2 sequences are MNHEY and SMNVEV (reference sequence). The CDR3 is CASSRLRETGVNSPLHF. As DNA, the CDR3 is TGTGCCAGCAGTCGTCTAAGAGAGACAGGTGTTAATTCACCCCTCCACTTT.

The V call is TRBV14, the J call TRBJ2-7; 8 nucleotides match TRBD1. The CDR3 totals 17 residues. Per germline, CDR1 SGHDN and CDR2 FVKESK. Trimming removed 6 bases from V and 5 bases from J; junction bases left unmatched: 18. The CDR3 DNA sequence: TGTGCCAGCAGTCGTACCCCTCCGGGACAGGAAAATGACGAGCAGTACTTC. It translates to CASSRTPPGQENDEQYF.

Sample share makes this clone medium-sized. One end of the junction is discordant with germline, which a read error may explain. J is TRBJ1-1 and V is TRBV7-2; 7 nucleotides match TRBD1. This CDR3 has 13 amino acids. Germline lookup yields CDR1 SGHTA and CDR2 FQGNSA. In DNA, the CDR3 is TGTGCCAGCAGCTTAGGGCCCGCGACAGGGACCATTTTT. This sequence encodes CASSLGPATGTIF.

This sequence joins TRBV7-2 and TRBJ2-7; D is ambiguous. The germline CDR1 and CDR2 sequences are SGHTA and FQGNSA. V was clipped by 1 base and J by 2 bases, with 12 bases between them. The CDR3 runs to 15 residues. CDR3 in DNA: TGTGCCAGCAGCTTAGTCGGATGGGCTACCTACGAGCAGTACTTC. It is translated as CASSLVGWATYEQYF.

This chain uses TRBV28 with TRBJ1-2, with D uncertain. The germline CDR1 and CDR2 sequences are MDHEN and SYDVKM. V lost 1 base, J lost 4 bases, and 13 bases lay in between. There are 15 residues in the CDR3. In DNA, the CDR3 is TGTGCCAGCAGTTTATTATCGCCCGGGATCTATGGCTACACCTTC. It encodes CASSLLSPGIYGYTF.

There are a few counts of this clone. The chain employs TRBV5-4 and TRBJ1-2; 8 positions agree with TRBD1. In germline, CDR1 is SGHNT, CDR2 YYREEE (reference sequence). The trim removed 5 bases at V and 8 bases at J, leaving 14 bases unmatched. The CDR3 covers 15 residues. CDR3 bases: TGTGCCAGCAGGGAGCTTGGGGAGGGGACAGGCGGCTACACCTTC. This translates into CASRELGEGTGGYTF.

The CDR3 DNA reads TGTGCCAGCAGTTCGGGGGGATCTGGCAATTCACCCCTCCACTTT. Its translation: CASSSGGSGNSPLHF. The chain carries TRBV27 and TRBJ1-6; perhaps TRBD1 as D (5 bases). Germline assignment: CDR1 MNHEY and CDR2 SMNVEV (reference sequence). Trimming took 4 bases from V and 7 from J, leaving 14 bases between them. The CDR3 is 15 amino acids.

The V and J genes are TRBV9 and TRBJ1-1; TRBD1 aligns across 7 bases. CDR3 length: 14 residues. Germline-derived CDR1 and CDR2 are SGDLS and YYNGEE. V shed 3 bases, J shed 1 base, and the junction held 3 bases outside the gene matches. The CDR3 DNA sequence: TGTGCCAGCAGCGGGGACAGTTGGAACACTGAAGCTTTCTTT. It yields the protein CASSGDSWNTEAFF. The whole variable domain, remainder taken from reference TRBV9 and TRBJ1-1, is DSGVTQTPKHLITATGQRVTLRCSPRSGDLSVYWYQQSLDQGLQFLIQYYNGEERAKGNILERFSAQQFPDLHSELNLSSLELGDSALYFCASSGDSWNTEAFFGQGTRLTVV.

This clone was recorded a few times. V and J are TRBV27 and TRBJ1-4, with D possibly TRBD1 on 5 matching bases. This CDR3 spans 15 amino acids. Germline values: CDR1 MNHEY, CDR2 SMNVEV (reference sequence). V was shortened by 5 bases and J by 4 bases, with 14 bases between the two germline ends. DNA of the CDR3: TGTGCCAGCAGTGCGATTGACAGCCTTAATGAAAAACTGTTTTTT. Protein: CASSAIDSLNEKLFF.

The rearrangement links TRBV2 to TRBJ2-7; 9 bases map to TRBD1. The CDR3 is 14 residues long. V lost 6 bases, J lost 4 bases, and 7 bases stayed unmatched. The germline V gene has CDR1 SNHLY and CDR2 FYNNEI. The CDR3 region is CASRGTGFKYEQYF. DNA for the CDR3: TGTGCCAGCAGGGGGACAGGGTTTAAATACGAGCAGTACTTC.

This chain joins TRBV4-3 and TRBJ2-7; 7 positions match TRBD2. CDR3 length equals 16 residues. Germline assignment: CDR1 LGHNA and CDR2 YSLEER. V shed 1 base and J 5 bases; nucleotides not matched to a gene: 11. The chain's CDR3 is CASSQGGGGAPHEQYF. The CDR3 DNA sequence: TGCGCCAGCAGCCAAGGGGGCGGGGGAGCCCCTCACGAGCAGTACTTC.

This clone was seen a few times. V is TRBV29-1 and J is TRBJ1-2; no clear D gene. Germline lookup yields CDR1 SQVTM and CDR2 ANQGSEA. V was shortened by 4 bases and J by 3 bases, with 9 bases between the two germline ends. The CDR3 sequence is 12 residues long. The CDR3 region has the DNA TGCAGCGTTGTAAGGAGGGACTATGGCTACACCTTC. It encodes CSVVRRDYGYTF. Full variable domain (outside the CDR3, taken from reference TRBV29-1 and TRBJ1-2): SAVISQKPSRDICQRGTSLTIQCQVDSQVTMMFWYRQQPGQSLTLIATANQGSEATYESGFVIDKFPISRPNLTFSTLTVSNMSPEDSSIYLCSVVRRDYGYTFGSGTRLTVV.

This chain uses TRBV27 with TRBJ1-1; D is perhaps TRBD1 (6 bases). The CDR3 is made up of 11 amino acids. V was cut by 6 bases and J by 10 bases, with 12 bases left in between. Germline-derived CDR1 and CDR2 are MNHEY and SMNVEV (reference sequence). The DNA for the CDR3 is TGTGCCAGCAGACAAGGGGGAACAGCTTTCTTT. This codes for CASRQGGTAFF.